The 30 T cell receptor beta chains below all came from one sample that was sequenced in a study of blood T cell repertoires in COVID-19 (TCRdb year 2020). Preparation of the library involved the immunoSEQ multiplex PCR assay. TCRdb provides this immuneACCESS table in a form limited to in-frame rearrangements. Some clones are lacking; in checked studies, under half of them reflect an unresolved V gene, and why the rest are absent is not known. This sample lists about 130,000 clones; roughly 80% were detected once. The ten largest clones take up less than 20% of the sample. Sequencing was carried out using peripheral blood. All receptors derive from a woman aged 45-65 years with acute or convalescent COVID-19.

This clone appeared a few times. The CDR3 spells CASSQTGEGGYTF. CDR3 DNA: TGTGCCAGCAGCCAGACAGGGGAGGGGGGCTACACCTTC. The chain uses TRBV28 and TRBJ1-2; 8 nucleotides line up with TRBD1. CDR1 is MDHEN and CDR2 is SYDVKM in the germline V gene. The length of the CDR3 is 13 residues. V lost 6 bases, J lost 8 bases, and 8 bases stayed unmatched.

This clone was counted a single time. The rearrangement joins TRBV2 to TRBJ2-3, with 10 bases identical to TRBD2. Germline lookup yields CDR1 SNHLY and CDR2 FYNNEI. The CDR3 runs to 15 residues. The V gene end was trimmed by 6 bases and the J gene end by 1 base; junction bases not matched to a gene: 4. The CDR3 DNA follows: TGTGCCAGCAGGCCCGGGACTAGCGGCACAGATACGCAGTATTTT. Encoded protein: CASRPGTSGTDTQYF.

This clone was seen a handful of times. The V gene is TRBV21-1, the J gene TRBJ1-1; TRBD1 reflects the table's D call only, with no check against the DNA. TRBV21-1 is classified as a pseudogene. This CDR3 is 11 amino acids long. The CDR3 DNA follows: TGTGCCAGTACAGGGTGCACTGAAGCTTTCTTT. As protein: CASTGCTEAFF.

The genes are TRBV5-1 and TRBJ2-1; the match to TRBD2 covers 11 bases. The CDR3 consists of 17 residues. V shed 0 bases and J 0 bases; nucleotides not matched to a gene: 2. Germline loops: CDR1 SGHRS, CDR2 YFSETQ. The CDR3 region is CASSLGLAGNSYNEQFF. The CDR3 DNA sequence: TGCGCCAGCAGCTTGGGACTAGCGGGGAACTCCTACAATGAGCAGTTCTTC.

The genes are TRBV10-1 and TRBJ1-2; D might be TRBD1 (5 bases). The CDR3 contains 13 residues. Germline V gives CDR1 WNHNN, CDR2 SYGVQD (reference sequence). Between the trimmed V and J ends, which lost 6 bases and 4 bases, there was a span of 12 bases. As DNA, the CDR3 is TGCGCCAGCAGACAAGGACACCCCTATGGCTACACCTTC. Protein product: CASRQGHPYGYTF.

The chain uses TRBV2 and TRBJ2-2; tentatively, D is TRBD2 (7 bases). The V end lost 4 bases, the J end lost 4 bases, and 16 bases lay between the germline ends. The length of the CDR3 is 16 residues. Germline V lookup: CDR1 SNHLY, CDR2 FYNNEI. CDR3 sequence: CASSVTAGTTTGELFF. CDR3 DNA sequence: TGTGCCAGCAGTGTAACAGCGGGGACAACCACCGGGGAGCTGTTTTTT.

The V call is TRBV30, the J call TRBJ1-6; TRBD1 matches at 10 bases. The junction had 6 bases not matched to a gene; V was cut back by 3 bases and J by 7 bases. The germline CDR1 and CDR2 sequences are GTSNPN and SVGIG (reference sequence). CDR3 length: 15 amino acids. The CDR3 sequence is CAWRQTGGQNSPLHF. The DNA for the CDR3 is TGTGCCTGGAGGCAGACAGGGGGCCAGAATTCACCCCTCCACTTT.

This chain links TRBV12-3 or TRBV12-4 with TRBJ1-1, with D uncertain. Trimming left V 11 bases short and J 1 base short, with 11 bases between. The CDR3 has 12 amino acids. The CDR3 DNA reads TGTGCCCAAGCAAGAGGGAACACTGAAGCTTTCTTT. Protein: CAQARGNTEAFF.

The genes are TRBV11-2 and TRBJ2-7, with 9 bases matching TRBD1. Germline loops: CDR1 SGHAT, CDR2 FQNNGV. CDR3 length equals 15 residues. With V trimmed by 5 bases and J by 3 bases, 8 bases remained unmatched. The DNA of the CDR3 is TGTGCCAGCAGCCCCTCCGGGACAGGGATCTACGAGCAGTACTTC. Translation gives CASSPSGTGIYEQYF.

This clone was counted once. The rearrangement joins TRBV2 to TRBJ2-7, with D maybe TRBD1 (5 bases). The CDR3 extends over 13 amino acids. The V gene lost 3 bases and the J gene lost 3 bases, with 9 bases spanning the gap. Germline CDR1 reads SNHLY; CDR2 reads FYNNEI. The CDR3 nucleotides are TGTGCCAGCAGTGAGGCAGGGTTCTACGAGCAGTACTTC. Translating it yields CASSEAGFYEQYF.

The chain recombines TRBV3-1 (or the pseudogene TRBV3-2) with TRBJ1-1; no clear D. The CDR3 runs to 13 residues. Trimming removed 4 bases from V and 1 base from J, with 7 bases in between. Germline V gene lookup returns CDR1 LGHDT and CDR2 YNNKEL (reference sequence). CDR3 in amino acids: CASSLAQNTEAFF. The DNA for the CDR3 is TGTGCCAGCAGCCTGGCCCAGAACACTGAAGCTTTCTTT.

This clone has just a few counts. The chain links TRBV3-1 (or the pseudogene TRBV3-2) to TRBJ1-4; D perhaps matches TRBD1 (6 bases). The CDR3 has 19 residues. CDR1 and CDR2 from the germline V gene are LGHDT and YNNKEL (reference sequence). Trimming took off 5 bases at V and 8 bases at J, with 30 bases between the two ends. For the CDR3, the DNA is TGTGCCAGCAGCGGCACAGCAGCCAAGAGACAGGAGGCTAGCGAAAAACTGTTTTTT. Its translation is CASSGTAAKRQEASEKLFF.

In its sample, this clone was seen once. The chain recombines TRBV10-3 with TRBJ2-2, with TRBD2 matching over 12 bases. Germline CDR1 reads ENHRY; CDR2 reads SYGVKD. The CDR3 runs 15 residues. The ends lost 10 bases at V and 6 bases at J; junction bases unmatched: 9. The CDR3 DNA reads as TGTGCCACCACACTAGCGGGGGGTTCCCCCGGGGAGCTGTTTTTT. Its translation is CATTLAGGSPGELFF.

V gene TRBV30 combines with J gene TRBJ2-7; 12 bases agree with TRBD2. The ends lost 3 bases at V and 2 bases at J; junction bases unmatched: 2. There are 14 residues in the CDR3. Germline assignment: CDR1 GTSNPN and CDR2 SVGIG (reference sequence). This CDR3 reads CAWRSSGGAYEQYF. For the CDR3, the DNA is TGTGCCTGGAGGTCTAGCGGGGGGGCCTACGAGCAGTACTTC.

This chain links TRBV7-9 with TRBJ1-2, with TRBD1 matching 8 bases. Germline V gene data show CDR1 as SEHNR and CDR2 as FQNEAQ (reference sequence). V gave up 1 base and J gave up 5 bases; unmatched junction bases: 15. The CDR3 runs to 18 residues. CDR3 in amino acids: CASSLEPLNRGAGYGYTF. The CDR3, as DNA: TGTGCCAGCAGCTTAGAACCCCTAAACAGGGGGGCTGGGTATGGCTACACCTTC.

The chain is built from TRBV7-9 and TRBJ2-4; 10 bases line up with TRBD2. The junction had 9 bases not matched to a gene; V was cut back by 3 bases and J by 4 bases. CDR3 length: 17 residues. CDR1 is SEHNR and CDR2 is FQNEAQ in the germline V gene (reference sequence). CDR3 in amino acids: CASSFGAGLARKNIQYF. CDR3 in DNA: TGTGCCAGCAGCTTTGGCGCGGGACTAGCGCGGAAAAACATTCAGTACTTC. The variable domain in full, with the rest retrieved from reference TRBV7-9 and TRBJ2-4, is DTGVSQNPRHKITKRGQNVTFRCDPISEHNRLYWYRQTLGQGPEFLTYFQNEAQLEKSRLLSDRFSAERPKGSFSTLEIQRTEQGDSAMYLCASSFGAGLARKNIQYFGAGTRLSVL.

The chain couples TRBV9 to TRBJ2-1; 13 bases align to TRBD2. Germline V CDR1 and CDR2: SGDLS, YYNGEE. V gave up 1 base and J gave up 6 bases; unmatched junction bases: 1. This CDR3 region has 15 residues. The CDR3 reads CASSVTSGGANEQFF. Written as DNA, the CDR3 is TGTGCCAGCAGCGTAACTAGCGGGGGGGCCAATGAGCAGTTCTTC.

V gene TRBV29-1 combines with J gene TRBJ2-7; 8 bases fit TRBD1. Germline values: CDR1 SQVTM, CDR2 ANQGSEA. The trim removed 0 bases at V and 4 bases at J, leaving 26 bases unmatched. CDR3 length: 21 amino acids. In nucleotides, the CDR3 is TGCAGCGTTGAAGATCGCAGGGGGCGAGCCTCACCCCCAAGTCCCCGATACGAGCAGTACTTC. It codes for CSVEDRRGRASPPSPRYEQYF.

The gene calls are TRBV2 and TRBJ1-1; 8 bases map to TRBD1. The CDR3 covers 13 residues. Germline CDR1 is SNHLY and CDR2 is FYNNEI. With V trimmed by 4 bases and J by 6 bases, 4 bases remained unmatched. The CDR3, as DNA: TGTGCCAGCAGTGGCGACAGGGGCGCTGAAGCTTTCTTT. Protein: CASSGDRGAEAFF.

The chain carries TRBV5-3 and TRBJ1-5; D call uncertain. TRBV5-3 is designated an ORF whose function remains uncertain. Deletions cut 0 bases from V and 0 bases from J, with 16 bases between. This CDR3 region has 18 residues. CDR3 coding DNA: TGTGCCAGAAGCTTGGCCGGAGGGTTTTGTCTTAGCAATCAGCCCCAGCATTTT. It is translated as CARSLAGGFCLSNQPQHF.

This chain joins TRBV7-8 and TRBJ1-5, with D perhaps TRBD1 (6 bases). Trimming cost V 1 base and J 3 bases, with 13 bases left between them. The CDR3 is 16 amino acids. Germline CDR1 reads SGHVS; CDR2 reads FQNEAQ. The CDR3 nucleotides are TGTGCCAGCAGCTTAGGTACAGGGTTTATCAATCAGCCCCAGCATTTT. Amino acids: CASSLGTGFINQPQHF.

The chain is built from TRBV19 and TRBJ2-1; possible D gene TRBD2, 6 bases. This CDR3 has 16 amino acids. Trimming stripped 5 bases from V and 9 bases from J, with 23 bases between. Germline V gene data show CDR1 as LNHDA and CDR2 as SQIVND (reference sequence). CDR3 bases: TGTGCCAGTAGTCTCCCAACTGGGGGGTGGGAAGGTGAGCAGTTCTTC. The encoded protein is CASSLPTGGWEGEQFF.

The rearrangement joins TRBV29-1 to TRBJ2-1; weak D call: TRBD1 (6 bases). Germline assignment: CDR1 SQVTM and CDR2 ANQGSEA. The CDR3 sequence is 13 residues long. Trimming removed 7 bases from V and 0 bases from J, with 10 bases in between. In DNA form, the CDR3 reads TGCAGCGCAACAGGGCACTCCTACAATGAGCAGTTCTTC. It specifies CSATGHSYNEQFF.

The chain recombines TRBV7-7 with TRBJ2-5, with 14 bases lining up with TRBD2. This CDR3 comprises 18 residues. Losses at the gene ends were 5 bases for V and 2 bases for J; bases not matched to a gene: 10. Germline assignment: CDR1 SSHAT and CDR2 FNYEAQ (reference sequence). CDR3 DNA sequence: TGTGCCAGCAGCCCATTCGGACTAGCGGGGGGTATACAAGAGACCCAGTACTTC. This codes for CASSPFGLAGGIQETQYF.

The rearrangement joins TRBV5-1 to TRBJ2-6; the D is unclear. V gave up 0 bases and J gave up 0 bases, with 16 bases separating them. CDR1 is SGHRS and CDR2 is YFSETQ in the germline V gene. The CDR3 extends over 19 amino acids. In nucleotides, the CDR3 is TGCGCCAGCAGCTTGGTTTTATCCACGATGAGCTCTGGGGCCAACGTCCTGACTTTC. Translated: CASSLVLSTMSSGANVLTF.

This clone occurred once. The chain is built from TRBV5-1 and TRBJ2-2; no definite D call. The CDR3 consists of 14 residues. V was shortened by 0 bases and J by 4 bases, with 7 bases between the two germline ends. CDR1 is SGHRS and CDR2 is YFSETQ in the germline V gene. The CDR3 loop is CASSLGSGTGELFF. CDR3 DNA: TGCGCCAGCAGCTTGGGGTCCGGCACCGGGGAGCTGTTTTTT.

The J gene is TRBJ1-6, the V gene TRBV21-1; the DNA was not used to check the table's D call, TRBD1. TRBV21-1 is recorded as a pseudogene. The CDR3 length is 16 residues. DNA for the CDR3: TGTGCCAGCAGCCTCCTAGGACAGGGGGGTAATTCACCCCTCCACTTT. It is translated as CASSLLGQGGNSPLHF.

The genes are TRBV5-3 and TRBJ1-6, with D unclear. TRBV5-3 is an ORF for which the function is uncertain. The CDR3 consists of 12 residues. Trimming shortened V by 1 base and J by 10 bases, and 6 bases separated the two germline ends. The CDR3 sequence is CARSLCESPLHF. Written as DNA, the CDR3 is TGTGCCAGAAGCTTGTGTGAGTCACCCCTCCACTTT.

This sequence joins TRBV4-1 and TRBJ1-5; 8 nucleotides agree with TRBD1. Per germline, CDR1 MGHRA and CDR2 YSYEKL. V lost 3 bases, J lost 3 bases, and 16 bases stayed unmatched. The CDR3 sequence is 19 residues long. CDR3 region: CASSQEPSDRVINNQPQHF. CDR3 nucleotides: TGCGCCAGCAGCCAGGAACCATCGGACAGGGTTATTAACAATCAGCCCCAGCATTTT.

This chain links TRBV29-1 with TRBJ1-2; 9 nucleotides match TRBD1. The germline gives CDR1 SQVTM, CDR2 ANQGSEA. The CDR3 is 16 amino acids. J gave up 3 bases and V 5 bases, and 13 bases lay outside the gene matches. CDR3 nucleotide sequence: TGCAGCGTTACTAAGCCGGGACAGGGTAGAGACTATGGCTACACCTTC. Its translation: CSVTKPGQGRDYGYTF.